This is a list of T cell receptor beta chains from one sample in a study of beta chain features in type 1 diabetes. TCRdb's copy holds only in-frame clones and misses some; the assay was immunoSEQ multiplex PCR. The table shows hundreds of thousands of clones, with 15% occurring only once. Sequencing was done on a sample of naive CD4+ T cells from blood. Receptor source: a man younger than 30 with type 1 diabetes. The CDR3 runs from the conserved cysteine through the conserved F or W. The order of the fields is J gene, clone size, V gene, D gene, CDR3 protein, CDR3 DNA. A D gene is named only where the DNA matches it firmly. Clone size is given for some rows only: seen once, a few or many times, or a class if the clone is expanded.

J gene: TRBJ2-5
clone size: -
V gene: TRBV28
D gene: TRBD2
CDR3 protein: CASSLGREETQYF
CDR3 DNA: TGTGCCAGCAGTTTGGGGCGGGAGGAGACCCAGTACTTC

J gene: TRBJ2-7
clone size: -
V gene: TRBV9
D gene: -
CDR3 protein: CASSVSSTRLTYEQYF
CDR3 DNA: TGTGCCAGCAGCGTTTCCTCGACTAGGTTGACCTACGAGCAGTACTTC

J gene: TRBJ2-1
clone size: -
V gene: TRBV29-1
D gene: -
CDR3 protein: CSVDRGVSYNEQFF
CDR3 DNA: TGCAGCGTTGATAGGGGCGTCTCCTACAATGAGCAGTTCTTC

J gene: TRBJ1-2
clone size: -
V gene: TRBV5-4
D gene: -
CDR3 protein: CASSQRDTGTFGYTF
CDR3 DNA: TGTGCCAGCAGCCAACGAGACACAGGCACCTTTGGCTACACCTTC

J gene: TRBJ2-1
clone size: -
V gene: TRBV7-9
D gene: TRBD2
CDR3 protein: CASSWEGGSYNEQFF
CDR3 DNA: TGTGCCAGCAGCTGGGAGGGAGGGTCCTACAATGAGCAGTTCTTC

J gene: TRBJ2-3
clone size: -
V gene: TRBV27
D gene: -
CDR3 protein: CASSSDWITQYF
CDR3 DNA: TGTGCCAGCAGTTCCGACTGGATTACGCAGTATTTT

J gene: TRBJ2-7
clone size: few
V gene: TRBV29-1
D gene: -
CDR3 protein: CSALDRDTYEQYF
CDR3 DNA: TGCAGCGCTCTGGACAGAGATACCTACGAGCAGTACTTC

J gene: TRBJ2-5
clone size: few
V gene: TRBV9
D gene: TRBD2
CDR3 protein: CASSVGSLTSLAGGGYRETQYF
CDR3 DNA: TGTGCCAGCAGCGTGGGTTCTCTCACGTCTCTAGCGGGAGGAGGGTATCGTGAGACCCAGTACTTC

J gene: TRBJ2-7
clone size: few
V gene: TRBV28
D gene: -
CDR3 protein: CASSQGGGSYEQYF
CDR3 DNA: TGTGCCAGCAGTCAAGGGGGGGGTTCCTACGAGCAGTACTTC

J gene: TRBJ2-3
clone size: -
V gene: TRBV7-2
D gene: -
CDR3 protein: CASSLVRGGDTQYF
CDR3 DNA: TGTGCCAGCAGCTTAGTTAGGGGGGGTGATACGCAGTATTTT

J gene: TRBJ2-7
clone size: -
V gene: TRBV7-2
D gene: -
CDR3 protein: CASSFLAGEQYF
CDR3 DNA: TGTGCCAGCAGCTTTCTAGCCGGCGAGCAGTACTTC

J gene: TRBJ2-7
clone size: -
V gene: TRBV29-1
D gene: -
CDR3 protein: CSVDLGTYEQYF
CDR3 DNA: TGCAGCGTTGACCTAGGAACCTACGAGCAGTACTTC

J gene: TRBJ2-2
clone size: -
V gene: TRBV19
D gene: -
CDR3 protein: CASSAQGGTGELFF
CDR3 DNA: TGTGCCAGTAGTGCACAGGGTGGGACCGGGGAGCTGTTTTTT

J gene: TRBJ2-5
clone size: -
V gene: TRBV18
D gene: TRBD1
CDR3 protein: CASSPKTGLRKTQYF
CDR3 DNA: TGTGCCAGCTCACCCAAGACAGGGCTGAGGAAGACCCAGTACTTC

J gene: TRBJ1-1
clone size: few
V gene: TRBV30
D gene: -
CDR3 protein: CAWSPQGNTEAFF
CDR3 DNA: TGTGCCTGGAGTCCCCAGGGGAACACTGAAGCTTTCTTT

J gene: TRBJ1-1
clone size: -
V gene: TRBV5-1
D gene: -
CDR3 protein: CASSPGGPGEAFF
CDR3 DNA: TGCGCCAGCAGCCCGGGGGGGCCCGGTGAAGCTTTCTTT

J gene: TRBJ2-5
clone size: -
V gene: TRBV15
D gene: -
CDR3 protein: CATSRDVASSETQYF
CDR3 DNA: TGTGCCACCAGCAGAGATGTGGCTAGCTCGGAGACCCAGTACTTC

J gene: TRBJ2-1
clone size: -
V gene: TRBV7-9
D gene: -
CDR3 protein: CASSLGLANEQFF
CDR3 DNA: TGTGCCAGCAGCTTAGGGCTAGCCAATGAGCAGTTCTTC